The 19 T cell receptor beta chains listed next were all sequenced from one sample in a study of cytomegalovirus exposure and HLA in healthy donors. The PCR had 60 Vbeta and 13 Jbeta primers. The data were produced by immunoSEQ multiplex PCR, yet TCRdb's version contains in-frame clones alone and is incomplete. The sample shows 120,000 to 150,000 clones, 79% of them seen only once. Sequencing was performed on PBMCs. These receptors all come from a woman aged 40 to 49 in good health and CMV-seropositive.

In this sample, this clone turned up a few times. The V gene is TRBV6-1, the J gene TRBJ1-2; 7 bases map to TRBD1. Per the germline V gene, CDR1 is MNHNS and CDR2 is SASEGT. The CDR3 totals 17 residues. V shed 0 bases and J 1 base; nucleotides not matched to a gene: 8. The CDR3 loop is CASSEAPGQARNYGYTF. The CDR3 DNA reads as TGTGCCAGCAGTGAAGCCCCAGGACAGGCACGTAACTATGGCTACACCTTC.

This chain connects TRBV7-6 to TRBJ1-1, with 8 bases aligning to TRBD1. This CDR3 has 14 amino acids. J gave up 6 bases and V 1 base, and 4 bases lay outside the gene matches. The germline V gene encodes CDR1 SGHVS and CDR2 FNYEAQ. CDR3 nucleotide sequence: TGTGCCAGCAGCTTAGGACAGGGGACTTCTGAAGCTTTCTTT. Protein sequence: CASSLGQGTSEAFF.

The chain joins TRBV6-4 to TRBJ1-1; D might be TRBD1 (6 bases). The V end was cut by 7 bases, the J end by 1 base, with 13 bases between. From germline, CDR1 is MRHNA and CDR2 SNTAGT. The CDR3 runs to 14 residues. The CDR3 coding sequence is TGTGCCAGCAAAGGACAGTACTGGAACACTGAAGCTTTCTTT. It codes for CASKGQYWNTEAFF.

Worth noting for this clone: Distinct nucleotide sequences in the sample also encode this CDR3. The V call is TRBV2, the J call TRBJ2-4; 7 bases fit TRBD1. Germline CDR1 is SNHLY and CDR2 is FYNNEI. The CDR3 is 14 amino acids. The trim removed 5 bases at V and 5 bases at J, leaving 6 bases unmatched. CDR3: CASSTGVGENIQYF. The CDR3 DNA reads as TGTGCCAGCAGTACAGGGGTAGGGGAAAACATTCAGTACTTC.

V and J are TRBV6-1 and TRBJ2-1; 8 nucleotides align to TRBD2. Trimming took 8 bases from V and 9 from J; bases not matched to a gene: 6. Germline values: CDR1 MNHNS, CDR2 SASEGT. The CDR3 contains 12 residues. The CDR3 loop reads CASSRGDREQFF. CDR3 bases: TGTGCCAGCTCGCGGGGGGACCGTGAGCAGTTCTTC.

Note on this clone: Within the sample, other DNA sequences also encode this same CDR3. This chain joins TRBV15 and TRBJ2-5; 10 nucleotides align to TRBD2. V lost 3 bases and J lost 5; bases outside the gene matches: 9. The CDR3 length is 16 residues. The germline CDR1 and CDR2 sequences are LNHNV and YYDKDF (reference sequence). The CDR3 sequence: CATSRLLAGAGETQYF. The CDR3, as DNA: TGTGCCACCAGCAGGCTTCTAGCGGGGGCGGGGGAGACCCAGTACTTC.

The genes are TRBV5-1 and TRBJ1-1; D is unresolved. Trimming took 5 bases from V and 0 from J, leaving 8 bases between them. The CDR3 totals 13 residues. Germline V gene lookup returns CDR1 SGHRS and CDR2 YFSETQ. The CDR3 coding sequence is TGCGCCAGCAGTATCGGGATGAACACTGAAGCTTTCTTT. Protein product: CASSIGMNTEAFF.

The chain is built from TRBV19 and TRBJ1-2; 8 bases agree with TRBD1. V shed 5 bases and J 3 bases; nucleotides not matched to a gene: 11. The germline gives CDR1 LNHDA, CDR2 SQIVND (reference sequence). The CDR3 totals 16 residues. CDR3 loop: CASSLPRQGSDYGYTF. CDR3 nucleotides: TGTGCCAGTAGTCTTCCCCGACAGGGGTCGGACTATGGCTACACCTTC.

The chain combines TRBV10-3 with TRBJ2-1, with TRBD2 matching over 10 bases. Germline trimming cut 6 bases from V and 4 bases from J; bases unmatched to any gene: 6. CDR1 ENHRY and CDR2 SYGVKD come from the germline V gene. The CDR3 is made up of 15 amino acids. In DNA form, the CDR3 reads TGTGCCATCAGGGGAGCGGGGGGGCCATACAATGAGCAGTTCTTC. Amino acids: CAIRGAGGPYNEQFF.

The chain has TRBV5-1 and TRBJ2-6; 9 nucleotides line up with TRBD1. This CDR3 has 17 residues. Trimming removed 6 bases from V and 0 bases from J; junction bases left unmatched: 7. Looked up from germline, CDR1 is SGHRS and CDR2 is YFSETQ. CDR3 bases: TGCGCCAGCACCCCGGGACAGGGAAGCTCTGGGGCCAACGTCCTGACTTTC. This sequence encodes CASTPGQGSSGANVLTF.

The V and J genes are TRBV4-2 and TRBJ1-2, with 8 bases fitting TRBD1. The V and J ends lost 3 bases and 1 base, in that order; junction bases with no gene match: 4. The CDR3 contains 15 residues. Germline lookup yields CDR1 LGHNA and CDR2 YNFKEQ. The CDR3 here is CASSHTGQGNYGYTF. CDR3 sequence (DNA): TGTGCCAGCAGCCACACTGGACAGGGTAACTATGGCTACACCTTC.

The DNA of the CDR3 is TGTGCCAGTAGTCTCGACAGGGATTTAAGAGGAAACACCATATATTTT. Protein sequence: CASSLDRDLRGNTIYF. The chain recombines TRBV19 with TRBJ1-3; TRBD1 aligns across 7 bases. The CDR3 is 16 residues long. The germline V gene encodes CDR1 LNHDA and CDR2 SQIVND (reference sequence). Trimming removed 5 bases from V and 4 bases from J; junction bases left unmatched: 11.

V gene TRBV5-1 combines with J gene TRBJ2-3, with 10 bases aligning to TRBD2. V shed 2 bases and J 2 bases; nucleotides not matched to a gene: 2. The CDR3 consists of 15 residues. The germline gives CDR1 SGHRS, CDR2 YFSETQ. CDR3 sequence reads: CASSFGTSVTDTQYF. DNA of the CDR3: TGCGCCAGCAGCTTCGGGACTAGCGTCACAGATACGCAGTATTTT.

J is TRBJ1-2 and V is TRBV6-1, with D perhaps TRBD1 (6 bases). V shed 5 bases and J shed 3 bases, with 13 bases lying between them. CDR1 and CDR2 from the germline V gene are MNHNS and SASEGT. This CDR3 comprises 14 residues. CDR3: CASSTMGADYGYTF. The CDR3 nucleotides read TGTGCCAGCAGTACTATGGGGGCTGACTATGGCTACACCTTC.

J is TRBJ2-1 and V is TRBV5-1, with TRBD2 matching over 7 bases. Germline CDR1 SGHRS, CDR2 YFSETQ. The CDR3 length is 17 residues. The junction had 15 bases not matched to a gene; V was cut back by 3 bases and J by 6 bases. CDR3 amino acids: CASSSLGGGAFSNEQFF. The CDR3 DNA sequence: TGCGCCAGCAGCTCGTTAGGCGGGGGAGCTTTTTCCAATGAGCAGTTCTTC.

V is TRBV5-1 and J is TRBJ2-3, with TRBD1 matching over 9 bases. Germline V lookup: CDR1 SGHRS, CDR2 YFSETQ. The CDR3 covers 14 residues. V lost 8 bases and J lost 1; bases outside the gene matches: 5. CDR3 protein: CASRRDRGTDTQYF. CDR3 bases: TGCGCCAGTCGACGGGACAGGGGCACAGATACGCAGTATTTT.

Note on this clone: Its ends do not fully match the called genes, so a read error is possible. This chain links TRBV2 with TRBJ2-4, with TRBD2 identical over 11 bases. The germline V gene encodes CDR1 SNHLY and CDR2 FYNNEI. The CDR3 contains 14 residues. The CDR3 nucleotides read TGTGCCAGCAGTCTCCGACAAAGACTAGCGGGGCCGACCTTC. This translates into CASSLRQRLAGPTF.

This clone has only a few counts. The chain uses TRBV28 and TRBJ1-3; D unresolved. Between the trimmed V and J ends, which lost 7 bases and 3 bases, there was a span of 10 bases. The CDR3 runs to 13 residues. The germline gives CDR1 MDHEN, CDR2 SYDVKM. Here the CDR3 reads CASTPPNGNTIYF. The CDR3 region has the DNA TGTGCCAGCACCCCCCCCAATGGAAACACCATATATTTT.

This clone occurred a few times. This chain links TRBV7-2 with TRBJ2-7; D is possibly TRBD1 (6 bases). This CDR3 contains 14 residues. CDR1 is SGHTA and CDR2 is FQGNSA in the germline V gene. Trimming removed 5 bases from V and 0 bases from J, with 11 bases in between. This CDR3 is CASSLRTVSYEQYF. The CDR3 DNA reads TGTGCCAGCAGCCTGAGGACAGTCTCCTACGAGCAGTACTTC.